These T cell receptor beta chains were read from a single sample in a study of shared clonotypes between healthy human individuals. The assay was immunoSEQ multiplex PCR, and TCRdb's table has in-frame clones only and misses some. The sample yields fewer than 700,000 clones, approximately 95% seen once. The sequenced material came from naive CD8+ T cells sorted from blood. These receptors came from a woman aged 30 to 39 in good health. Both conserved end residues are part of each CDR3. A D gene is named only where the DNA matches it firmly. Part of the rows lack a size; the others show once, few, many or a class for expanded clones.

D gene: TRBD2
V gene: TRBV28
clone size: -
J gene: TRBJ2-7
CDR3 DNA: TGTGCCAGCAGTTCCAGACTAGCGGGCCGATCCTACGAGCAGTACTTC
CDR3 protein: CASSSRLAGRSYEQYF

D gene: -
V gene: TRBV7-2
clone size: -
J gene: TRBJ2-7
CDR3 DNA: TGTGCCAGCAGCTTAGGCCTAGTAGTCTACGAGCAGTACTTC
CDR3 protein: CASSLGLVVYEQYF

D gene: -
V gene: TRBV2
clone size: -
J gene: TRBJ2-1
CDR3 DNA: TGTGCCAGTCAGGAAAGGCCAGCTGAGCAGTTCTTC
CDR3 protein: CASQERPAEQFF

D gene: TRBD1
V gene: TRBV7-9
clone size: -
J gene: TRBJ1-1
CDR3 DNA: TGTGCCAGCAGGCAACAGGGGGCATACACTGAAGCTTTCTTT
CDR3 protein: CASRQQGAYTEAFF

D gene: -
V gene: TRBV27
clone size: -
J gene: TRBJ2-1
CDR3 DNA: TGTGCCAGCAGTCCCCCCCTCGGGAGCTCCTACAATGAGCAGTTCTTC
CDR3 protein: CASSPPLGSSYNEQFF

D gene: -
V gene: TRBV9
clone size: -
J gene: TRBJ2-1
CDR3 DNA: TGTGCCAGCAGCGTAACCGGGAGCGGCTACAATGAGCAGTTCTTC
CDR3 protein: CASSVTGSGYNEQFF

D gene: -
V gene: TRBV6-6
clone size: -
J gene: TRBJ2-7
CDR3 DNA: TGTGCCAGCAGGGACCTCTACGAGCAGTACTTC
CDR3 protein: CASRDLYEQYF

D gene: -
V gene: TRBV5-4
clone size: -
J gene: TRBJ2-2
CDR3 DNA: TGTGCCAGCAGCTTGGTAAGGGATAACACCGGGGAGCTGTTTTTT
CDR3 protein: CASSLVRDNTGELFF

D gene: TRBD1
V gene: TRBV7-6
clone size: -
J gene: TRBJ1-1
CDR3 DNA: TGTGCCAGCAGCCCAGTAGACAGGGGCGGGAACACTGAAGCTTTCTTT
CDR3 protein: CASSPVDRGGNTEAFF

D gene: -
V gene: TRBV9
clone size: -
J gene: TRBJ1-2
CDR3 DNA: TGTGCCAGCAGCCCTGCCGTAGGGCCGGCGAACTATGGCTACACCTTC
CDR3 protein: CASSPAVGPANYGYTF

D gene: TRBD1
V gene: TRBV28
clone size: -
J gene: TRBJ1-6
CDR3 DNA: TGTGCCAGCAGCTTGACAGGGGGTTCACCCCTCCACTTT
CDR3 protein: CASSLTGGSPLHF

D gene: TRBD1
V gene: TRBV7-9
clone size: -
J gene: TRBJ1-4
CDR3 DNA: TGTGCCAGCAGCTATAAACGACAGGGGGCAAGGGAAAAACTGTTTTTT
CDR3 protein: CASSYKRQGAREKLFF

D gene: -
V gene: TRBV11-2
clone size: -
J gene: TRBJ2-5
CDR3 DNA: TGTGCCAGCAGCTTGATGCTTGGGGTCCAAGAGACCCAGTACTTC
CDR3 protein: CASSLMLGVQETQYF

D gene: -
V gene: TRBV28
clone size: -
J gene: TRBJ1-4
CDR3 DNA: TGTGCCAGCAGGAATTCGAACCTTTGGGAAAAACTGTTTTTT
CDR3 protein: CASRNSNLWEKLFF

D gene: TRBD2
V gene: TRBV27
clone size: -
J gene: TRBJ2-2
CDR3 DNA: TGTGCCAGCAGTCCCCTGAGTAGCGGGTGGAGCGGGGAGCTGTTTTTT
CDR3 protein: CASSPLSSGWSGELFF

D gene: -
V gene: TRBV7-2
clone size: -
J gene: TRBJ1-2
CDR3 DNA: TGTGCCAGCAGCCGGGATTACTATGGCTACACCTTC
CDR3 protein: CASSRDYYGYTF

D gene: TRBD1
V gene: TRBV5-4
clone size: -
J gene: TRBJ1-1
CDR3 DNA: TGTGCCAGCAGCACGGGACAGGGGGCTGGCACTGAAGCTTTCTTT
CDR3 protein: CASSTGQGAGTEAFF

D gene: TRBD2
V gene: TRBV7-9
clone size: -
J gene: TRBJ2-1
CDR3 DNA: TGTGCCAGCAGCACGTTAGCGGGAGGCAATGAGCAGTTCTTC
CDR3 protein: CASSTLAGGNEQFF

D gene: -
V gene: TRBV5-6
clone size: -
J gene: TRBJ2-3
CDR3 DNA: TGTGCCAGCAGCTTGACAGGGACAGATACGCAGTATTTT
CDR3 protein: CASSLTGTDTQYF

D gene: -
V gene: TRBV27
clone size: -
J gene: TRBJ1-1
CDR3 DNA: TGTGCCAGCAGTTTAGGTTTGGGAAACACTGAAGCTTTCTTT
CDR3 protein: CASSLGLGNTEAFF

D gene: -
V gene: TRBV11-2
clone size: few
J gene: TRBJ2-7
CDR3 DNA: TGTGCCAGCAGCAATTACTACGAGCAGTACTTC
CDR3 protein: CASSNYYEQYF

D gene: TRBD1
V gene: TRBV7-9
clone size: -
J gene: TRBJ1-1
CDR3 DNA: TGTGCCAGCAGCCCAGGACAGGGGATGAACACTGAAGCTTTCTTT
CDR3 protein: CASSPGQGMNTEAFF

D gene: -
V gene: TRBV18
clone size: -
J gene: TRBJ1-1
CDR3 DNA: TGTGCCAGCTCAGAGAGGGGGTTAAACACTGAAGCTTTCTTT
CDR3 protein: CASSERGLNTEAFF

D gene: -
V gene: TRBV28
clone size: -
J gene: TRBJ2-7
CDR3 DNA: TGTGCCAGCACGATAGGGAGGTCCTACGAGCAGTACTTC
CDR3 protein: CASTIGRSYEQYF

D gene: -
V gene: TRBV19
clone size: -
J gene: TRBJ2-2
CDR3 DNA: TGTGCCAGTTCCCCTCATGAAGCCGGGGAGCTGTTTTTT
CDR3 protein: CASSPHEAGELFF

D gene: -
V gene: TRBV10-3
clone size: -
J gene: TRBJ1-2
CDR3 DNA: TGTGCCATCAGTGAACAGGAAACCTATGGCTACACCTTC
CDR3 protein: CAISEQETYGYTF

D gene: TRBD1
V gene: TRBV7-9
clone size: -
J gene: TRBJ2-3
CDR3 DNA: TGTGCCAGCAGCTTAGCCGGGACAGACTCCACAGATACGCAGTATTTT
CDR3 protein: CASSLAGTDSTDTQYF

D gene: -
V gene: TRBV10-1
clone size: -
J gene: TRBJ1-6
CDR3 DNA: TGCGCCAGCCGAACCCACACAAATTCACCCCTCCACTTT
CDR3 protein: CASRTHTNSPLHF

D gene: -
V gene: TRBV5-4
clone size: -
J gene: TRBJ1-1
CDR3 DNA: TGTGCCAGCAGCTTGCCCGGGGAAGGGACGATGAACACTGAAGCTTTCTTT
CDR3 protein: CASSLPGEGTMNTEAFF